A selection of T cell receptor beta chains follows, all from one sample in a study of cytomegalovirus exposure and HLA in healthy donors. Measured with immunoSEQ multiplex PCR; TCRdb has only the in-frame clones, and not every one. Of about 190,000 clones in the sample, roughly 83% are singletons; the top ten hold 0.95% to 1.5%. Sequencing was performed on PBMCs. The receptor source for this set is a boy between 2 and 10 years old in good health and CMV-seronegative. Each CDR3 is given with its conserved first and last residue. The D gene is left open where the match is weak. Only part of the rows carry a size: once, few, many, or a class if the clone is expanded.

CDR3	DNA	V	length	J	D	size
CAWRHALAGGHNEQFF	TGTGCCTGGAGGCATGCCTTAGCGGGGGGGCACAATGAGCAGTTCTTC	TRBV30	16	TRBJ2-1	TRBD2	.
CAWRKSGGAYNEQFF	TGTGCCTGGAGGAAGAGCGGGGGAGCCTACAATGAGCAGTTCTTC	TRBV30	15	TRBJ2-1	TRBD2	once
CATSSGSSYNEQFF	TGTGCCACCTCTAGCGGCAGCTCCTACAATGAGCAGTTCTTC	TRBV15	14	TRBJ2-1	TRBD2	.
CASSTSLLSGSKDTQYF	TGTGCCAGTAGTACGAGCCTCCTCTCCGGGTCGAAAGATACGCAGTATTTT	TRBV19	17	TRBJ2-3	.	few
CASSSTWTGGYEQYF	TGTGCCAGCAGTTCTACGTGGACAGGGGGTTACGAGCAGTACTTC	TRBV2	15	TRBJ2-7	TRBD1	.
CASSPGGTSGPYEQYF	TGTGCCAGCAGCCCAGGCGGGACTAGCGGCCCCTACGAGCAGTACTTC	TRBV13	16	TRBJ2-7	TRBD2	once
CASSLSTGTGLRYEQYF	TGTGCCAGCAGTTTATCGACTGGGACAGGCCTCAGATACGAGCAGTACTTC	TRBV27	17	TRBJ2-7	TRBD1	.
CASSEARLAGMDTQYF	TGTGCCAGCAGTGAAGCCCGACTAGCGGGAATGGATACGCAGTATTTT	TRBV2	16	TRBJ2-3	TRBD2	.
CASSQGGPDTQYF	TGCGCCAGCAGCCAGGGGGGACCAGATACGCAGTATTTT	TRBV4-3	13	TRBJ2-3	.	.
CASSYAGTATGEQYF	TGTGCCAGCAGTTATGCCGGGACAGCGACGGGGGAGCAGTACTTC	TRBV6-5	15	TRBJ2-7	TRBD1	once
CASRITGRGQETQYF	TGTGCCAGCAGGATAACAGGGCGCGGACAAGAGACCCAGTACTTC	TRBV6-1	15	TRBJ2-5	.	once
CASSYYTRTGELFF	TGTGCCAGCAGTTACTACACTCGGACCGGGGAGCTGTTTTTT	TRBV28	14	TRBJ2-2	.	few
CASSYRAGGGDTQYF	TGTGCCAGCAGTTACCGGGCAGGGGGAGGAGATACGCAGTATTTT	TRBV6-5	15	TRBJ2-3	.	.
CASSYGDREGNEQFF	TGTGCCAGCAGTTACGGGGACAGGGAGGGGAATGAGCAGTTCTTC	TRBV6-5	15	TRBJ2-1	TRBD1	.
CASTSFHLGTPPPYEQYF	TGTGCCAGCACCTCATTTCATCTTGGGACTCCCCCCCCCTACGAGCAGTACTTC	TRBV11-2	18	TRBJ2-7	.	.
CATSRRFSDRQRGYTF	TGTGCCACCAGCAGAAGGTTCTCCGACCGACAACGGGGCTACACCTTC	TRBV15	16	TRBJ1-2	.	.
CASSVGPRADTQYF	TGTGCCAGCAGCGTAGGCCCTAGAGCAGATACGCAGTATTTT	TRBV9	14	TRBJ2-3	.	.
CASSLSTGVNTEAFF	TGTGCCAGCAGTTTATCGACAGGGGTTAACACTGAAGCTTTCTTT	TRBV27	15	TRBJ1-1	TRBD1	.
CASSKRGGAETQYF	TGCGCCAGCAGCAAGCGGGGGGGCGCGGAGACCCAGTACTTC	TRBV5-1	14	TRBJ2-5	TRBD2	.
CASSVDQGSEKLFF	TGTGCCAGCAGCGTAGACCAGGGGAGTGAAAAACTGTTTTTT	TRBV9	14	TRBJ1-4	.	.
CASSYSEVWQFF	TGTGCCAGCAGTTACTCAGAGGTGTGGCAGTTCTTC	TRBV6-6	12	TRBJ2-1	.	.
CASSEVSREAFF	TGTGCCAGCAGTGAAGTTAGCCGTGAAGCTTTCTTT	TRBV6-1	12	TRBJ1-1	.	.
CASSLVSGERTDTQYF	TGCGCCAGCAGCTTGGTAAGCGGGGAACGCACAGATACGCAGTATTTT	TRBV5-1	16	TRBJ2-3	TRBD2	few
CASSLDVAANVLTF	TGTGCCAGCAGCTTAGATGTAGCGGCCAACGTCCTGACTTTC	TRBV7-9	14	TRBJ2-6	.	.
CASSLPQGRTNTEAFF	TGTGCCAGCAGCTTACCACAGGGCCGGACGAACACTGAAGCTTTCTTT	TRBV11-2	16	TRBJ1-1	.	.